Sequencing of this T cell receptor (beta chain) was carried out in a study of Graves' ophthalmopathy and Graves' hyperthyroidism. Findings of the study overall: Also, most clonotypes expanded in the thyroid above 0.001 frequency appeared in blood.

Germline V gene lookup returns CDR1 MGHDK and CDR2 SYGVNS. The CDR3 is 16 amino acids. Unmatched junction bases numbered 8, after V lost 6 bases and J lost 1 base. Transcripts of RNA were the source for amplifying TCR beta CDR3 regions. Second-round multiplex PCR followed a first-round RT-PCR using HTBI primers. A single record per CDR3 protein comes from TCRdb applying MiXCR to the multiplex PCR reads. The sample lists some 1.1 million distinct CDR3 sequences; about two fifths were seen once. A word on this clonotype: Its cognate antigen is unknown.

The sequence was collected from an adult man with Graves' hyperthyroidism. The V gene is TRBV25-1, the J gene TRBJ2-5; 10 nucleotides align to TRBD2. The source material was peripheral blood or thyroid tissue (not recorded which). The CDR3 loop reads CASSQGAGGTQETQYF. The CDR3 DNA sequence: TGTGCCAGCAGCCAGGGAGCGGGGGGGACCCAAGAGACCCAGTACTTC.